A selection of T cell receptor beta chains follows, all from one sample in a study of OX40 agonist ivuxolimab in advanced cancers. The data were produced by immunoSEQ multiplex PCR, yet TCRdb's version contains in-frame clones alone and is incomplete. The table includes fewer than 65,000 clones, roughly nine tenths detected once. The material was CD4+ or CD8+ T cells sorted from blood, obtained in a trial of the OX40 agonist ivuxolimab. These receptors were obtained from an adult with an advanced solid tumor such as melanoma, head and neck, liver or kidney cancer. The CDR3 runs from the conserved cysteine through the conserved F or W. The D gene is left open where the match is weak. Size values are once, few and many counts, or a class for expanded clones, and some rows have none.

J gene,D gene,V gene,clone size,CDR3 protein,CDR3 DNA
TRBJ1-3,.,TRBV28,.,CASSLTSVGLGNTIYF,TGTGCCAGCAGTTTAACATCGGTGGGGCTCGGAAACACCATATATTTT
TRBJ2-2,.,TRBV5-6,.,CASSNGRHTGELFF,TGTGCCAGCAGCAACGGACGGCACACCGGGGAGCTGTTTTTT
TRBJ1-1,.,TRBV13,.,CASSEQGGGSEAFF,TGTGCCAGCAGCGAACAGGGCGGGGGGTCTGAAGCTTTCTTT
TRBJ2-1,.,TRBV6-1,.,CASREGWEEYNEQFF,TGTGCCAGCAGGGAGGGGTGGGAGGAATACAATGAGCAGTTCTTC
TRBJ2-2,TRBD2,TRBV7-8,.,CASSLVLGLLTGELFF,TGTGCCAGCAGCTTAGTACTGGGACTACTCACCGGGGAGCTGTTTTTT
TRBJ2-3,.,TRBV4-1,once,CASSQDPQTDTQYF,TGCGCCAGCAGCCAAGATCCCCAGACAGATACGCAGTATTTT
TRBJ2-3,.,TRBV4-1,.,CASSRTRTPTDTQYF,TGCGCCAGCAGTCGCACCCGGACTCCTACAGATACGCAGTATTTT
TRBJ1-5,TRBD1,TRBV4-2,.,CASSQDLHSPGQRNQPQHF,TGTGCCAGCAGCCAAGATCTGCACAGCCCGGGACAGCGCAATCAGCCCCAGCATTTT
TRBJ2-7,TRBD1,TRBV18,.,CASSPGTGERDEQYF,TGTGCCAGCTCACCCGGGACAGGGGAACGTGACGAGCAGTACTTC
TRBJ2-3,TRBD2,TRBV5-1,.,CASSSRLAGGPLGDTQYF,TGCGCCAGCAGCTCAAGACTAGCGGGAGGGCCATTGGGAGATACGCAGTATTTT
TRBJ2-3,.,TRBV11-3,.,CASSPRWGGGTDTQYF,TGTGCCAGCAGCCCGCGATGGGGGGGCGGCACAGATACGCAGTATTTT
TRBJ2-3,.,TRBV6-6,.,CASRSVSRTDTQYF,TGTGCCAGCAGGTCTGTTAGCCGTACAGATACGCAGTATTTT
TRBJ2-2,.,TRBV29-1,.,CSVLGRSQSGELFF,TGCAGCGTTTTGGGCAGGTCGCAATCCGGGGAGCTGTTTTTT
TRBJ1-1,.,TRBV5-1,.,CASSLAGPGSPTEAFF,TGCGCCAGCAGCTTGGCCGGACCAGGGTCTCCCACTGAAGCTTTCTTT
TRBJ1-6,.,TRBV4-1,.,CASSLQDGYNSPLHF,TGCGCCAGCAGCCTTCAAGACGGATATAATTCACCCCTCCACTTT
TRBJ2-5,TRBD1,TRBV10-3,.,CAISDYGTGPQETQYF,TGTGCCATCAGTGACTATGGGACAGGTCCTCAAGAGACCCAGTACTTC
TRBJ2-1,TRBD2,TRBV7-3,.,CASSSGLAGVGEQFF,TGTGCCAGCAGTTCCGGACTAGCGGGAGTTGGTGAGCAGTTCTTC